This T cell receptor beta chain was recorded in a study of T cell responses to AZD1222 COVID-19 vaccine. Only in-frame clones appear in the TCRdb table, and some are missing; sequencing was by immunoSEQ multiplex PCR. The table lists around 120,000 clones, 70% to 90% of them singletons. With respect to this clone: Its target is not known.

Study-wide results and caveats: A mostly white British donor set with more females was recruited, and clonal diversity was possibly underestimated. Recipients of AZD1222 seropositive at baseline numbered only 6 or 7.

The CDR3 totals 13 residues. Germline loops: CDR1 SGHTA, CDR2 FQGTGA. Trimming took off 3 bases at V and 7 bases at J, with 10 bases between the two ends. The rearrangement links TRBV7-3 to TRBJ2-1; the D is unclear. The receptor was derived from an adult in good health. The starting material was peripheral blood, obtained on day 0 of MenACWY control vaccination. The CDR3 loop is CASSFAVSNEQFF. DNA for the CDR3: TGTGCCAGCAGCTTCGCCGTTTCGAATGAGCAGTTCTTC.